This T cell receptor beta chain was found in a study of PD-1 blockade in mismatch repair-deficient tumors. Study-level background: Patients had 12 mismatch repair-deficient cancer types, all previously treated and progressing.

With 6 bases clipped from V and 2 bases from J, the junction kept 4 bases outside the gene matches. Germline lookup yields CDR1 MNHEY and CDR2 SMNVEV (reference sequence). The CDR3 covers 14 residues. Using immunoSEQ multiplex PCR, the repertoire was profiled, and TCRdb retains in-frame clones only, with some absent. Of over 30,000 clones in the sample, around 80% were seen once. On this clone: Antigen unknown.

Study results and caveats: Tumor-resident clones, often absent from pretreatment blood, expanded after pembrolizumab and then contracted.

TCR sequencing covered a few patients who responded to pembrolizumab. This chain joins TRBV27 and TRBJ2-1; 7 bases agree with TRBD1. The starting material was PBMCs, obtained roughly 6 weeks after starting pembrolizumab. The clonotype was recovered from an adult with mismatch repair-deficient cancer. For the CDR3, the DNA is TGTGCCAGCAGGGGGACAGCGACCTACAATGAGCAGTTCTTC. Translating gives CASRGTATYNEQFF.